Presented here are 3 T cell receptor beta chains from one specimen sequenced in a study of T cell changes during pregnancy in multiple sclerosis. Repertoires were generated with immunoSEQ multiplex PCR, while TCRdb's copy carries only in-frame clones and drops some. The table has some 100,000 clones, about 92% seen once. The starting material was peripheral blood, obtained in the second trimester of pregnancy. Receptors originate from a female donor with multiple sclerosis, enrolled in a pregnancy study.

V gene TRBV25-1 combines with J gene TRBJ1-2; the D gene is possibly TRBD1 (5 bases). Germline V lookup: CDR1 MGHDK, CDR2 SYGVNS. The CDR3 totals 13 residues. The V end lost 7 bases, the J end lost 6 bases, and 15 bases lay between the germline ends. In DNA, the CDR3 is TGTGCCAGCACCGGGGGTTCAGGGAATGGCTACACCTTC. Protein: CASTGGSGNGYTF.

The rearrangement links TRBV7-2 to TRBJ1-1, with 9 nucleotides matching TRBD1. The CDR3 extends over 15 amino acids. J was trimmed by 3 bases and V by 1 base; bases with no gene match: 3. Per germline, CDR1 SGHTA and CDR2 FQGNSA. The CDR3 protein is CASSLEQGADTEAFF. CDR3 bases: TGTGCCAGCAGCTTAGAACAGGGGGCGGACACTGAAGCTTTCTTT.

This chain links TRBV5-1 with TRBJ2-1, with 7 bases aligning to TRBD1. Germline CDR1 reads SGHRS; CDR2 reads YFSETQ. The CDR3 length is 16 residues. J was trimmed by 7 bases and V by 4 bases; bases with no gene match: 14. This chain's CDR3 is CASSATQGTRRNEQFF. In DNA form, the CDR3 reads TGCGCCAGCAGCGCAACACAGGGGACAAGGAGGAATGAGCAGTTCTTC.